These 17 T cell receptor beta chains came from one sample sequenced in a study of cytomegalovirus exposure and HLA in healthy donors (TCRdb year 2017). The library was produced with the immunoSEQ multiplex PCR assay. For the multiplex PCR, a mixture combining 60 forward primers for TCR Vbeta segments and 13 reverse primers for TCR Jbeta segments was used. TCRdb took over this immuneACCESS table, retaining in-frame rearrangements with V and J assigned. Such tables are incomplete; in checked studies, under half of the missing clones stem from an unresolved V gene, and the remainder is unexplained. The sample table lists about 140,000 clones, around 75% of them with a count of one. The top ten clonotypes cover about 1.2% of the sample. Sequencing input: PBMCs. Every receptor here comes from a female donor in good health and CMV-seronegative.

This clone has only a few counts. The rearrangement joins TRBV23-1 to TRBJ2-7; the D gene is possibly TRBD2 (6 bases). TRBV23-1 is assigned to the ORF class and has an uncertain function. The CDR3 has 17 amino acids. V gave up 0 bases and J gave up 2 bases, with 17 bases separating them. The CDR3 loop reads CASSQSFARRDTYEQYF. Written as DNA, the CDR3 is TGCGCCAGCAGTCAATCGTTTGCGCGGCGGGATACCTACGAGCAGTACTTC.

The chain joins TRBV28 to TRBJ1-5; possible D gene TRBD1, 5 bases. The length of the CDR3 is 19 residues. Germline V lookup: CDR1 MDHEN, CDR2 SYDVKM. V gave up 4 bases and J gave up 5 bases, with 27 bases separating them. CDR3 DNA: TGTGCCAGCAGTTACGCCGCTCGGGGCGGGGGGGATTGGCATCAGCCCCAGCATTTT. Translated, it gives CASSYAARGGGDWHQPQHF.

The chain couples TRBV29-1 to TRBJ2-2; 15 bases are a match to TRBD2. The CDR3 loop spans 17 amino acids. J gave up 7 bases and V 7 bases, and 13 bases lay outside the gene matches. Germline CDR1 reads SQVTM; CDR2 reads ANQGSEA. As DNA, the CDR3 is TGCAGCGCGATCCTGGGACTAGCGGGAGGACCAGTCGGGGAGCTGTTTTTT. It specifies CSAILGLAGGPVGELFF.

The chain carries TRBV30 and TRBJ1-6, with TRBD1 as a possible D gene (5 bases). There are 15 residues in the CDR3. CDR1 is GTSNPN and CDR2 is SVGIG in the germline V gene (reference sequence). Trimming took off 8 bases at V and 0 bases at J, with 14 bases between the two ends. The CDR3 DNA reads as TGTGCCCAACGGGGGGAAAGCTCCTATAATTCACCCCTCCACTTT. Protein: CAQRGESSYNSPLHF.

V is TRBV6-5 and J is TRBJ2-3; 10 bases line up with TRBD2. Looked up from germline, CDR1 is MNHEY and CDR2 is SVGAGI. This CDR3 spans 15 amino acids. V was clipped by 4 bases and J by 3 bases; unmatched bases: 4. CDR3 in DNA: TGTGCCAGCAGTTCTAAAGCGGGAGGGACAGATACGCAGTATTTT. Translating gives CASSSKAGGTDTQYF.

A single count supports this clone. The V gene is TRBV5-1, the J gene TRBJ1-4; D uncertain. Trimming left V 4 bases short and J 8 bases short, with 15 bases between. The germline CDR1 and CDR2 sequences are SGHRS and YFSETQ. This CDR3 has 14 residues. In DNA form, the CDR3 reads TGCGCCAGCAGCCCCGAGGGCCAGAGGGAAAAACTGTTTTTT. Protein: CASSPEGQREKLFF.

This clone has only one observation. The chain couples TRBV6-5 to TRBJ2-3; TRBD2 is a possible D gene (6 bases). Germline-derived CDR1 and CDR2 are MNHEY and SVGAGI. CDR3 length: 13 residues. V gave up 6 bases and J gave up 6 bases, with 13 bases separating them. CDR3 sequence reads: CASRGDSPDTQYF. CDR3 bases: TGTGCCAGCAGGGGGGACTCGCCGGATACGCAGTATTTT.

V and J are TRBV18 and TRBJ1-2, with D perhaps matching TRBD1 (5 bases). Trimming stripped 2 bases from V and 3 bases from J, with 10 bases between. The CDR3 extends over 14 amino acids. Looked up from germline, CDR1 is KGHSH and CDR2 is LQKENI. The CDR3 coding sequence is TGTGCCAGCTCACCAGGGGCAACGTACTATGGCTACACCTTC. Its translation: CASSPGATYYGYTF. Full variable domain (missing parts from reference TRBV18 and TRBJ1-2): NAGVMQNPRHLVRRRGQEARLRCSPMKGHSHVYWYRQLPEEGLKFMVYLQKENIIDESGMPKERFSAEFPKEGPSILRIQQVVRGDSAAYFCASSPGATYYGYTFGSGTRLTVV.

This chain connects TRBV9 to TRBJ1-1; D gene uncertain. Looked up from germline, CDR1 is SGDLS and CDR2 is YYNGEE. The CDR3 is 12 amino acids. V was clipped by 0 bases and J by 5 bases, with 5 bases between them. The CDR3 here is CASSVDYTEAFF. The DNA for the CDR3 is TGTGCCAGCAGCGTAGATTATACTGAAGCTTTCTTT.

The chain uses TRBV29-1 and TRBJ1-2, with D possibly being TRBD1 (6 bases). The CDR3 is 13 amino acids. In germline, CDR1 is SQVTM, CDR2 ANQGSEA. Trimming took 7 bases from V and 6 from J, leaving 18 bases between them. Written as DNA, the CDR3 is TGCAGCGGCCGGGGGGGGCAGAGCGATGGCTACACCTTC. Encoded protein: CSGRGGQSDGYTF.

Only one count was recorded for this clone. V gene TRBV29-1 combines with J gene TRBJ2-2; no firm D call. Germline V CDR1 and CDR2: SQVTM, ANQGSEA. This CDR3 contains 9 residues. V dropped 8 bases and J dropped 8 bases, with 6 bases sitting between them. CDR3 sequence: CSPAGELFF. CDR3 DNA sequence: TGCAGCCCTGCGGGGGAGCTGTTTTTT.

This chain joins TRBV7-2 and TRBJ2-5, with 11 bases lining up with TRBD1. With 2 bases clipped from V and 5 bases from J, the junction kept 7 bases outside the gene matches. The germline CDR1 and CDR2 sequences are SGHTA and FQGNSA. The CDR3 covers 16 residues. CDR3 nucleotides: TGTGCCAGCAGCTTATCCGGGACAGGGGGTTTGGAGACCCAGTACTTC. Its protein is CASSLSGTGGLETQYF.

This clone was detected only once. This chain links TRBV2 with TRBJ2-6, with unresolved D. V gave up 3 bases and J gave up 0 bases, with 12 bases separating them. The CDR3 is made up of 17 amino acids. Germline CDR1 and CDR2: SNHLY and FYNNEI. The CDR3 DNA sequence: TGTGCCAGCAGTGACCCCAGGTTAAGCTCTGGGGCCAACGTCCTGACTTTC. Its translation: CASSDPRLSSGANVLTF.

This sequence joins TRBV29-1 and TRBJ1-3; 9 positions match TRBD1. Germline trimming cut 2 bases from V and 4 bases from J; bases unmatched to any gene: 6. Germline V gene lookup returns CDR1 SQVTM and CDR2 ANQGSEA. This CDR3 region has 15 residues. Here the CDR3 DNA reads TGCAGCGTTGAAAAACAGGGGGCCGGAGGAAACACCATATATTTT. Its protein is CSVEKQGAGGNTIYF. The whole variable domain, filled in from reference TRBV29-1 and TRBJ1-3, reads SAVISQKPSRDICQRGTSLTIQCQVDSQVTMMFWYRQQPGQSLTLIATANQGSEATYESGFVIDKFPISRPNLTFSTLTVSNMSPEDSSIYLCSVEKQGAGGNTIYFGEGSWLTVV.

The chain has TRBV30 and TRBJ2-6; possibly TRBD2 for D (5 bases). V dropped 3 bases and J dropped 3 bases, with 15 bases sitting between them. CDR3 length: 16 amino acids. In germline, CDR1 is GTSNPN, CDR2 SVGIG (reference sequence). This CDR3 reads CAWRGDAGRGANVLTF. As DNA, the CDR3 is TGTGCCTGGAGGGGAGACGCAGGACGTGGGGCCAACGTCCTGACTTTC. Using reference TRBV30 and TRBJ2-6 for the parts outside the CDR3, the full variable domain is SQTIHQWPATLVQPVGSPLSLECTVEGTSNPNLYWYRQAAGRGLQLLFYSVGIGQISSEVPQNLSASRPQDRQFILSSKKLLLSDSGFYLCAWRGDAGRGANVLTFGAGSRLTVL.

The rearrangement links TRBV7-9 to TRBJ2-7; 7 nucleotides align to TRBD1. This CDR3 comprises 14 residues. Trimming removed 3 bases from V and 5 bases from J; junction bases left unmatched: 7. Germline V gene sequence: CDR1 SEHNR, CDR2 FQNEAQ (reference sequence). Here the CDR3 DNA reads TGTGCCAGCAGCTTCCCGACAGGGTGGGACGAGCAGTACTTC. Translation: CASSFPTGWDEQYF.

The chain carries TRBV25-1 and TRBJ1-1, with D tentatively TRBD1 (5 bases). Between the trimmed V and J ends, which lost 1 base and 5 bases, there was a span of 14 bases. Germline CDR1 reads MGHDK; CDR2 reads SYGVNS. CDR3 length: 15 residues. In DNA form, the CDR3 reads TGTGCCAGCAGTGAATCTGAGGGGAGGGGAACTGAAGCTTTCTTT. It codes for CASSESEGRGTEAFF. The complete variable domain, with remaining parts taken from reference TRBV25-1 and TRBJ1-1, reads EADIYQTPRYLVIGTGKKITLECSQTMGHDKMYWYQQDPGMELHLIHYSYGVNSTEKGDLSSESTVSRIRTEHFPLTLESARPSHTSQYLCASSESEGRGTEAFFGQGTRLTVV.